This section outlines one T cell receptor beta chain sequence together with its context. Its antigen is undetermined. In the source study's methods: Filtering differed for immunoSEQ, which gave only junction sequences without quality scores. Generated by immunoSEQ multiplex PCR, the TCRdb table keeps only in-frame clones and is missing some. V, J and clone size reflect that table, while D and trimming were determined from the DNA. Found here are some 1.4 million clones, about 96% of them singletons; the top ten hold about 1%. The record originates from a study of shared clonotypes between healthy human individuals. Study results and caveats: Non-shared clonotypes showed lower generation probabilities than clonotypes common to all four donors. Memory subsets had estimated richness that was generally smaller than that of naive subsets.

Germline values: CDR1 MDHEN, CDR2 SYDVKM. V shed 1 base, J shed 1 base, and the junction held 13 bases outside the gene matches. This CDR3 is 19 amino acids long. The rearrangement uses TRBV28 and TRBJ2-5; TRBD2 matches at 9 bases. Material: naive CD4+ T cells sorted from blood. Subset noted: CD45RA+ positively selected. This TCR derives from a man aged 25 to 40 in good health. This CDR3 reads CASSLYPSGMGGSQETQYF. Here the CDR3 DNA reads TGTGCCAGCAGTTTATATCCTAGCGGGATGGGGGGATCCCAAGAGACCCAGTACTTC.